The next 11 T cell receptor beta chains were all read from a single sample in a study of early T cells in non-severe SARS-CoV-2 infection. TCRdb independently ran MiXCR on the 5' RACE reads; one entry per CDR3 protein. The data hold about 62,000 distinct CDR3 sequences, with roughly a tenth observed a single time. The sequencing input was whole blood. Receptors were obtained from an adult who was a healthcare worker with PCR-confirmed SARS-CoV-2 infection or an uninfected control (not recorded which).

The chain links TRBV5-1 to TRBJ2-2, with 9 bases fitting TRBD2. The CDR3 runs to 17 residues. V lost 4 bases, J lost 4 bases, and 11 bases stayed unmatched. Per germline, CDR1 SGHRS and CDR2 YFSETQ. The CDR3 DNA sequence: TGCGCCAGCAGCAGCGTGGGGCGGGGGGGCCCCACCGGGGAGCTGTTTTTT. Its protein is CASSSVGRGGPTGELFF.

The chain links TRBV7-3 to TRBJ2-3, with D possibly TRBD1 on 6 matching bases. The CDR3 length is 15 residues. Germline V lookup: CDR1 SGHTA, CDR2 FQGTGA. The V gene lost 2 bases and the J gene lost 3 bases, with 12 bases spanning the gap. Written as DNA, the CDR3 is TGTGCCAGCAGCTTACAGGGGTTGAGGACAGATACGCAGTATTTT. Translated, it gives CASSLQGLRTDTQYF.

The sample holds a few counts of this clonotype. V usage is TRBV29-1 and J usage is TRBJ2-2; D is possibly TRBD1 (6 bases). Germline V gene data show CDR1 as SQVTM and CDR2 as ANQGSEA. Between the trimmed V and J ends, which lost 6 bases and 6 bases, there was a span of 17 bases. The CDR3 spans 14 residues. The CDR3 sequence: CSVRTGIGAGELFF. The CDR3 bases are TGCAGCGTCCGCACAGGGATAGGGGCCGGGGAGCTGTTTTTT.

This clonotype was picked up a small number of times. The chain links TRBV6-6 to TRBJ1-2; D not certain. The CDR3 covers 13 residues. The germline gives CDR1 MNHNY, CDR2 SVGAGI (reference sequence). The V and J ends lost 5 bases and 4 bases respectively, with 11 bases between them. In DNA form, the CDR3 reads TGTGCCAGCAGTACCACAGCTCTCTATGGCTACACCTTC. Protein product: CASSTTALYGYTF.

The chain combines TRBV6-5 with TRBJ2-2; 8 nucleotides match TRBD1. With 0 bases clipped from V and 6 bases from J, the junction kept 3 bases outside the gene matches. Germline loops: CDR1 MNHEY, CDR2 SVGAGI. This CDR3 has 15 residues. CDR3 in amino acids: CASSYSRTGSGELFF. Written as DNA, the CDR3 is TGTGCCAGCAGTTACTCGAGGACAGGGTCCGGGGAGCTGTTTTTT.

This clonotype has more than one count but fewer than ten. J is TRBJ2-7 and V is TRBV2; D ambiguous. Trimming stripped 7 bases from V and 3 bases from J, with 7 bases between. Germline-derived CDR1 and CDR2 are SNHLY and FYNNEI. The CDR3 runs to 11 residues. The CDR3 bases are TGTGCCAGCACCCCCGGCTACGAGCAGTACGTC. Protein: CASTPGYEQYV.

This rearrangement joins TRBV10-3 to TRBJ2-2; TRBD2 matches at 10 bases. CDR3 length: 16 residues. V dropped 7 bases and J dropped 3; count of bases not matched to a gene: 8. CDR1 and CDR2 (germline): ENHRY, SYGVKD. The CDR3 loop reads CAIMASGGPDTGELFF. CDR3 DNA sequence: TGTGCCATCATGGCTAGCGGGGGCCCCGACACCGGGGAGCTGTTTTTT.

Note on this clonotype: Given a much more abundant clone one base away, this may be a read error. J is TRBJ1-2 and V is TRBV7-8; D is uncertain. The CDR3 is 15 residues long. CDR1 is SGHVS and CDR2 is FQNEAQ in the germline V gene. The ends were cut back, 6 bases at V and 7 bases at J, with 21 bases in the middle. CDR3: CASRAFQRENGGYTF. The CDR3 nucleotides are TGTGCCAGCAGGGCTTTTCAGAGGGAGAACGGTGGCTACACCTTC.

The genes are TRBV20-1 and TRBJ1-1; a weak D match, TRBD1 (6 bases). The CDR3 has 15 residues. Germline-derived CDR1 and CDR2 are DFQATT and SNEGSKA (reference sequence). CDR3 in amino acids: CRGFGGGGTNTEAFF. In DNA form, the CDR3 reads TGCAGAGGCTTTGGGGGGGGCGGGACGAACACTGAAGCTTTCTTT.

This clonotype was counted between two and nine times. The chain employs TRBV5-1 and TRBJ1-6; TRBD1 matches at 7 bases. The CDR3 is made up of 14 amino acids. V dropped 4 bases and J dropped 13; count of bases not matched to a gene: 11. The germline V gene encodes CDR1 SGHRS and CDR2 YFSETQ. CDR3 sequence reads: CASSVGQPIDPLHF. The CDR3 DNA reads as TGCGCCAGCAGCGTGGGACAGCCTATTGATCCCCTCCACTTT. Supplemented by reference TRBV5-1 and TRBJ1-6, the full variable domain reads KAGVTQTPRYLIKTRGQQVTLSCSPISGHRSVSWYQQTPGQGLQFLFEYFSETQRNKGNFPGRFSGRQFSNSRSEMNVSTLELGDSALYLCASSVGQPIDPLHFGNGTRLTVT.

J is TRBJ2-5 and V is TRBV10-1; D gene ambiguous. The CDR3 is 15 amino acids. The V gene lost 0 bases and the J gene lost 0 bases, with 8 bases spanning the gap. Germline V gene lookup returns CDR1 WNHNN and CDR2 SYGVQD (reference sequence). CDR3 amino acids: CASSESRLYQETQYF. The CDR3 region has the DNA TGCGCCAGCAGTGAGTCCCGATTGTACCAAGAGACCCAGTACTTC.